A selection of T cell receptor beta chains follows, all from one sample in a study of T-cell memory formation after mild COVID-19. TCRdb analysed the 5' RACE reads with MiXCR anew, one entry per CDR3 protein. Among roughly 150,000 distinct CDR3 sequences listed, approximately 15% were seen once. Sequences were obtained from PBMCs or a T cell subset sorted from them (not recorded which). These receptor sequences come from an adult woman who had mild COVID-19 (a few samples of this study predate the infection). Cell type and time point are not known. Each CDR3 is given with its conserved first and last residue. The order of the fields is J gene, clone size, V gene, CDR3 length, D gene, CDR3 protein, CDR3 DNA. D genes are given only for firm matches. Rows give clone size only sometimes, using once, few, many, or a class for an expanded clone.

J gene: TRBJ1-1; clone size: few; V gene: TRBV18; CDR3 length: 13; D gene: NA; CDR3 protein: CASLGQLNTEAFF; CDR3 DNA: TGTGCCAGCCTAGGACAGCTGAACACTGAAGCTTTCTTT
J gene: TRBJ2-1; clone size: NA; V gene: TRBV12-3/TRBV12-4; CDR3 length: 16; D gene: TRBD2; CDR3 protein: CASRGLAGGLYNEQFF; CDR3 DNA: TGTGCCAGCAGAGGACTAGCGGGGGGGTTATACAATGAGCAGTTCTTC
J gene: TRBJ1-2; clone size: NA; V gene: TRBV29-1; CDR3 length: 15; D gene: NA; CDR3 protein: CSVEAGAVSHYGYTF; CDR3 DNA: TGCAGCGTTGAGGCAGGGGCCGTATCCCACTATGGCTACACCTTC
J gene: TRBJ2-1; clone size: few; V gene: TRBV4-3; CDR3 length: 16; D gene: TRBD2; CDR3 protein: CASSQTGTRGYNEQFF; CDR3 DNA: TGCGCCAGCAGCCAAACCGGGACTAGAGGGTACAATGAGCAGTTCTTC
J gene: TRBJ2-6; clone size: NA; V gene: TRBV10-3; CDR3 length: 17; D gene: NA; CDR3 protein: CAIRGYSEISGANVLTF; CDR3 DNA: TGTGCCATCAGGGGGTACTCCGAGATATCAGGGGCCAACGTCCTGACTTTC
J gene: TRBJ1-1; clone size: few; V gene: TRBV4-2; CDR3 length: 16; D gene: NA; CDR3 protein: CASSQDRPQENTEAFF; CDR3 DNA: TGTGCCAGCAGCCAAGATCGCCCTCAGGAGAACACTGAAGCTTTCTTT
J gene: TRBJ2-3; clone size: NA; V gene: TRBV5-1; CDR3 length: 15; D gene: NA; CDR3 protein: CASSLGGWGTDTQYF; CDR3 DNA: TGCGCCAGCAGCTTGGGTGGCTGGGGCACAGATACGCAGTATTTT
J gene: TRBJ2-1; clone size: few; V gene: TRBV5-1; CDR3 length: 15; D gene: TRBD2; CDR3 protein: CASSLVGLAAEEQFF; CDR3 DNA: TGCGCCAGCAGCTTGGTCGGACTAGCGGCAGAGGAGCAGTTCTTC
J gene: TRBJ2-1; clone size: NA; V gene: TRBV10-3; CDR3 length: 13; D gene: NA; CDR3 protein: CAISQGSYNEQFF; CDR3 DNA: TGTGCCATCAGTCAGGGTTCCTACAATGAGCAGTTCTTC
J gene: TRBJ1-4; clone size: few; V gene: TRBV29-1; CDR3 length: 14; D gene: NA; CDR3 protein: CSVEKGTKPEKLFF; CDR3 DNA: TGCAGCGTTGAAAAAGGGACTAAACCTGAAAAACTGTTTTTT
J gene: TRBJ2-5; clone size: NA; V gene: TRBV11-1; CDR3 length: 14; D gene: NA; CDR3 protein: CASSLAGESETQYF; CDR3 DNA: TGTGCCAGCAGCTTAGCGGGGGAATCAGAGACCCAGTACTTC
J gene: TRBJ2-5; clone size: NA; V gene: TRBV10-3; CDR3 length: 13; D gene: TRBD2; CDR3 protein: CAVGAGIQETQYF; CDR3 DNA: TGTGCCGTTGGAGCGGGGATTCAAGAGACCCAGTACTTC
J gene: TRBJ2-1; clone size: NA; V gene: TRBV7-8; CDR3 length: 15; D gene: TRBD2; CDR3 protein: CASSRIAGGYNEQFF; CDR3 DNA: TGTGCCAGCAGCCGAATAGCGGGGGGTTACAATGAGCAGTTCTTC
J gene: TRBJ2-7; clone size: NA; V gene: TRBV12-3/TRBV12-4; CDR3 length: 14; D gene: TRBD1; CDR3 protein: CASSFGQGDYEQYF; CDR3 DNA: TGTGCCAGCAGTTTCGGGCAGGGGGACTACGAGCAGTACTTC
J gene: TRBJ1-1; clone size: NA; V gene: TRBV20-1; CDR3 length: 15; D gene: TRBD1; CDR3 protein: CSASSPARGDTEAFF; CDR3 DNA: TGCAGTGCTAGCTCTCCGGCCAGGGGGGACACTGAAGCTTTCTTT
J gene: TRBJ1-1; clone size: NA; V gene: TRBV7-2; CDR3 length: 13; D gene: NA; CDR3 protein: CASSSKWGAEAFF; CDR3 DNA: TGTGCCAGCAGCTCGAAATGGGGGGCCGAAGCTTTCTTT
J gene: TRBJ2-7; clone size: NA; V gene: TRBV5-1; CDR3 length: 12; D gene: NA; CDR3 protein: CASSSAGGEQYF; CDR3 DNA: TGCGCCAGCAGCTCTGCTGGGGGAGAGCAGTACTTC
J gene: TRBJ2-1; clone size: NA; V gene: TRBV24-1; CDR3 length: 11; D gene: NA; CDR3 protein: CATELNNEQFF; CDR3 DNA: TGTGCCACCGAACTCAACAATGAGCAGTTCTTC
J gene: TRBJ1-1; clone size: NA; V gene: TRBV29-1; CDR3 length: 12; D gene: NA; CDR3 protein: CSVRSGFAEAFF; CDR3 DNA: TGCAGCGTTAGGTCTGGGTTCGCTGAAGCTTTCTTT
J gene: TRBJ2-2; clone size: many; V gene: TRBV24-1; CDR3 length: 14; D gene: NA; CDR3 protein: CATSDGREHRELFF; CDR3 DNA: TGTGCCACCAGTGATGGCAGAGAACACCGGGAGCTGTTTTTT